Below, one T cell receptor (beta chain) is given with its context. Its antigen remains unknown. This sample was included in a study of long-term antiretroviral therapy in people with HIV. Regarding the study as a whole: No data on ART adherence, viral resistance or therapy changes. Clones showing expansion before ART dominated the repertoire at all time points. Blood specimens, gathered between the mid-2000s and the late 2010s, were possibly obtained under older ART regimens.

Participants who had HIV were, without exception, treated in the United States. With survey level as its setting, the immunoSEQ assay was v3.0. Assay: immunoSEQ multiplex PCR; the TCRdb copy retains only in-frame clones and omits some. Of 15,000 to 20,000 clones listed, 70% to 85% are singletons. The TCR sequence derives from a man in his forties or fifties with HIV. Sequenced material: unsorted PBMCs, taken just before starting antiretroviral therapy.

The CDR3 loop is CASSSRAAGGTDTQYF. The CDR3 bases are TGTGCCAGCAGCTCCCGGGCAGCGGGGGGTACAGATACGCAGTATTTT. The chain recombines TRBV7-8 with TRBJ2-3, with TRBD2 matching 9 bases. V gave up 4 bases and J gave up 3 bases; unmatched junction bases: 8. Germline CDR1 reads SGHVS; CDR2 reads FQNEAQ. The CDR3 sequence is 16 residues long.